The T cell receptor beta chain under discussion was sequenced for a study of synovial regulatory T cells in juvenile arthritis (dated by TCRdb to between 2014 and 2016). Some background on the complete study: Of the sequenced patients, a few were therapy-naive, one was treated with methotrexate plus infliximab, roughly six were treated with methotrexate, and one lacked treatment information. Effector T cell subsets were also sequenced in the study cohort for comparisons, but only blood and synovial fluid Treg cells are covered by the Treg dataset alone. The TCR repertoire comparisons covered Treg and Teff subsets from approximately twelve JIA patients with active disease. The study compared TCRbeta CDR3 repertoires of blood iaTreg cells, other blood Treg cells and synovial fluid Treg cells from matched patient samples.

The method was the immunoSEQ multiplex PCR assay. TCRbeta CDR3 sequencing was performed by Adaptive Biotechnologies. The authors' pipeline ran thus. Repertoire similarity was assessed using the Chao-modified Jaccard index and the median clonotype overlap from 200 random subsamples at equal sample size. The similarity analyses were based on either productive nucleotide sequences or amino acid sequences translated in silico. Repertoires were compared using hierarchical clustering with single linkage and t-SNE, both based on Chao-modified Jaccard distances. Repertoire diversity was measured with the Renyi index after sample size normalisation across a range of alpha values. This immuneACCESS table, as held by TCRdb, lists in-frame sequences with V and J called but not all clones. Of the missing ones, under half trace to an unresolved V gene in checked studies; the others have no known cause. Clonal size and the V and J genes are those of that table, whereas D and trimming came from the DNA. The sample table holds about 9,600 clones. Roughly 1.9% of the sample lies in the top ten.

TCR repertoire donors were some 11 juvenile idiopathic arthritis patients with active disease who had not reached inactive disease, 3 polyarticular and 8 oligoarticular. The median age of the TCR-sequenced patients was roughly 12 years (range roughly 2.2-25), and their median disease duration was around seven years (range 0.2-19.1). Samples for TCR repertoire analysis were collected at two centres in Italy. Peripheral blood mononuclear cells were isolated using a Histopaque-1077 density gradient and were cryopreserved in roughly 90% FCS with about 10% DMSO. Its frequency places this clone as medium-sized (0.01 to 0.1%); no count is recorded. What this receptor recognizes is not known. Beyond this particular receptor, the publication reports: TCR diversity was lower in blood iaTreg cells than in other blood Treg cells, which is consistent with antigen-driven expansion. Across patients, iaTreg TCR repertoires were largely private and overlapped partially with synovial Teff repertoires and blood CPL repertoires. Synovial Treg cells shared more CDR3 sequences with iaTreg cells than with other blood Treg cells; Chao-Jaccard similarity confirmed closer relation.

The CDR3 goes from the cysteine to the phenylalanine over 13 residues. The DNA is not on file. The germline V gene gives CDR1 as KGHSH and CDR2 as LQKENI. This sequence originates from a donor younger than 30 with juvenile idiopathic arthritis. The V and J segments used are TRBV18 and TRBJ2-7; TCRdb gives TRBD2 as the D gene, but with no DNA this cannot be confirmed. Sequenced sample: Treg cells from blood. The cell subset or site label corresponds to: remaining (HLA-DR-negative) circulating blood Treg cells. For the CDR3, the sequence is CASSPGDTYEQYF.